This T cell receptor (beta chain) was captured in a study of coeliac disease. The CDR3 is 18 amino acids. The V and J ends lost 1 base and 7 bases, in that order; junction bases with no gene match: 12. Germline CDR1 reads SGHRS; CDR2 reads YFSETQ. As for this clone: As yet, its antigen is unknown.

The protocol was immunoSEQ multiplex PCR, while the TCRdb copy is restricted to in-frame clones and leaves out a portion. The sample consists of about 4,300 clones, about 63% of them appearing once. Findings and caveats of the study: Intraepithelial and lamina propria fractions were not highly pure. Largely private TRB repertoires meant most sequences were sample-unique.

The TCR comes from a woman aged 65 to 85 with celiac disease. Sequenced sample: lamina propria lymphocytes from the gut. The rearrangement uses TRBV5-1 and TRBJ2-7; 15 bases agree with TRBD2. The CDR3 loop reads CASSLSGLAGGKAKEQYF. In nucleotides, the CDR3 is TGCGCCAGCAGCTTGTCGGGACTAGCGGGGGGTAAGGCGAAGGAGCAGTACTTC.